Included here is one TCR beta chain sequence, with context. Antigen specificity is unknown. The study ran the assay at deep level. Only in-frame clones appear in the TCRdb table, and some are missing; sequencing was by immunoSEQ multiplex PCR. The table records 550,000 to 800,000 clones, 80% to 95% of them present only once. These data come from a study of shared clonotypes between healthy human individuals. Study-wide points: Specimens sampled were limited to blood, with tissue repertoires likely differing.

This CDR3 is built from 15 residues. Germline V gene lookup returns CDR1 SNHLY and CDR2 FYNNEI. V was pared by 3 bases and J by 5 bases, with 7 bases of the junction left unmatched. The sample taken for sequencing was memory CD8+ T cells from PBMCs. Subset meaning: CD45RO+ cells pooled with CCR7-negative TemRA cells. This TCR was sampled from a man between 18 and 29 years old in good health. Some clones in this sample may be carry-over from other donors' samples. This chain connects TRBV2 to TRBJ2-3; 8 bases agree with TRBD1. Written as DNA, the CDR3 is TGTGCCAGCAGTGATCGACAGGGGTTTCGAGATACGCAGTATTTT. It translates to CASSDRQGFRDTQYF.